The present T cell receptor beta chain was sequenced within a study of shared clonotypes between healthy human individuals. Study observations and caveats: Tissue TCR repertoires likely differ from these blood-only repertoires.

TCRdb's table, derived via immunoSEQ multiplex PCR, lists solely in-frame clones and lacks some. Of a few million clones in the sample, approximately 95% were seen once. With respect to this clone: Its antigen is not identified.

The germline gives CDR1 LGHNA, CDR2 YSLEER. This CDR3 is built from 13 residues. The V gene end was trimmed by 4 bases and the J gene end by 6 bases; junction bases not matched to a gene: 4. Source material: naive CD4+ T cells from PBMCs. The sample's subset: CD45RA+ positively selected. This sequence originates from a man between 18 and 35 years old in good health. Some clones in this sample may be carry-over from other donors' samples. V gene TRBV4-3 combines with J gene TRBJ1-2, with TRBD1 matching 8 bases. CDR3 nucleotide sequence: TGCGCCAGCAGCCGGACAGGGTATCATGGCTACACCTTC. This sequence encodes CASSRTGYHGYTF.